The source of this T cell receptor (beta chain) is a study of persistence of HIV-infected CD4 T cells. Background on the study: Suppressive ART had lasted a median of 8 years. Study conclusions and caveats: Antigen-responding cells were enriched for degenerate expanded CDR3beta sequences.

The libraries were made with immunoSEQ version 4 in survey mode. The assay was immunoSEQ multiplex PCR, and TCRdb's table has in-frame clones only and misses some. Of about 47,000 clones listed, roughly 92% are singletons. This nonspecific control used anti-CD3/anti-CD28 bead stimulation of CD4+ T cells. Sorting selected CD4+ T cells upregulating both CD40 ligand and CD69. Donors had CD4+ T cell counts above 400 cells/uL and were CMV-seropositive. Anti-CD28/CD49d costimulation, CD40-blocking antibody and enfuvirtide were given to CD8-depleted PBMCs for roughly 20 hours. Of note for this clone: Antigen unknown.

V lost 0 bases and J lost 5, with 15 bases in between. CDR1 and CDR2 (germline): SGHRS, YFSETQ. The CDR3 extends over 16 amino acids. The J gene is TRBJ1-5, the V gene TRBV5-1; the D gene is possibly TRBD1 (6 bases). The source material was CD4+ T cells sorted from PBMCs after approximately 20-hour stimulation, sampled from a patient who received antiretroviral therapy. This clonotype was obtained from an adult man with HIV who was CMV-seropositive. The CDR3 sequence is CASSLGGAREDQPQHF. CDR3 nucleotides: TGCGCCAGCAGCTTGGGGGGGGCGCGGGAAGATCAGCCCCAGCATTTT. Full variable domain (rest looked up from reference TRBV5-1 and TRBJ1-5): KAGVTQTPRYLIKTRGQQVTLSCSPISGHRSVSWYQQTPGQGLQFLFEYFSETQRNKGNFPGRFSGRQFSNSRSEMNVSTLELGDSALYLCASSLGGAREDQPQHFGDGTRLSIL.